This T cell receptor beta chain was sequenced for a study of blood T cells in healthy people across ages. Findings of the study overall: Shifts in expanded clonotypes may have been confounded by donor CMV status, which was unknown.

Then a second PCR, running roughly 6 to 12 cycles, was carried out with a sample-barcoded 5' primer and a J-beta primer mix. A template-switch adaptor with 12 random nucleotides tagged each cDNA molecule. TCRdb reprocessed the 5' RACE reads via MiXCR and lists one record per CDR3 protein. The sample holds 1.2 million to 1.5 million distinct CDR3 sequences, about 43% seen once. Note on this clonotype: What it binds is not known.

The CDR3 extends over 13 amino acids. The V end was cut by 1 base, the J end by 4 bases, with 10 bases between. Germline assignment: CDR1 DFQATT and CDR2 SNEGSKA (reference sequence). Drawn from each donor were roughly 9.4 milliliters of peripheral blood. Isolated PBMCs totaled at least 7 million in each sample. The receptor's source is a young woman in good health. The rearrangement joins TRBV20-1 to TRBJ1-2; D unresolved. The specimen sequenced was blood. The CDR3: CSARGPGFYGYTF. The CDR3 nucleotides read TGCAGTGCTAGAGGGCCGGGCTTCTATGGCTACACCTTC.